The present T cell receptor beta chain was sequenced within a study of blood T cell repertoires in COVID-19. A single count supports this clone. The assay was immunoSEQ multiplex PCR, and TCRdb's table has in-frame clones only and misses some. The table shows about 20,000 clones, with about 91% occurring only once. V was pared by 5 bases and J by 13 bases, with 17 bases between. The germline V gene has CDR1 MDHEN and CDR2 SYDVKM. The CDR3 runs to 12 residues. The clonotype was recovered from a man between 65 and 80 years old with active COVID-19. Material: peripheral blood. The rearrangement uses TRBV28 and TRBJ1-2; D unclear. DNA for the CDR3: TGTGCCAGCAGTGCCGGAGGAGGGAGAGGCACCTTC. It is translated as CASSAGGGRGTF.